This entry concerns a single T cell receptor beta chain. This specimen belongs to a study of blood T cell repertoires in COVID-19. V gave up 5 bases and J gave up 5 bases, with 17 bases separating them. CDR3 size: 15 residues. CDR1 KGHDR and CDR2 SFDVKD come from the germline V gene. Original methodology: Amplification of reference gene primers was used by the study to estimate nucleated cell counts. Method: immunoSEQ multiplex PCR; TCRdb's copy keeps in-frame clones and lacks some. D and trimming were read from the DNA, whereas the V and J calls and clone size are those reported in that table. The sample lists 280,000 or so clones, around 89% occurring once.

The clonotype originates from a woman in her thirties who had recovered from COVID-19. The sample taken for sequencing was peripheral blood. The genes are TRBV24-1 and TRBJ2-5; possibly TRBD2 for D (6 bases). The CDR3, as DNA: TGTGCCACCAGTGTCCCCGGGGAGGCCTCGGAGACCCAGTACTTC. It translates to CATSVPGEASETQYF.